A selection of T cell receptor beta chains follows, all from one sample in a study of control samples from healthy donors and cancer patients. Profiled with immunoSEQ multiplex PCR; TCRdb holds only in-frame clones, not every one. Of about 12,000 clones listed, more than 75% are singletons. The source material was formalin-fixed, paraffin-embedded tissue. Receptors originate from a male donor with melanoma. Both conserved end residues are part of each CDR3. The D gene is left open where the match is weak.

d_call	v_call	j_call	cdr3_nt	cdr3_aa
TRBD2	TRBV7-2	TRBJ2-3	TGTGCCAGCAGCTTGGGACTAGCAGCAGATACGCAGTATTTT	CASSLGLAADTQYF
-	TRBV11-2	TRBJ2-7	TGTGCCAGCAGCTTAGAGGTCCAGGGGCGACACGAGCAGTACTTC	CASSLEVQGRHEQYF
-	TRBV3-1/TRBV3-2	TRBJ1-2	TGTGCCAGTAGCCTCGGGCCCCAAAGCCCCTATGGCTACACCTTC	CASSLGPQSPYGYTF
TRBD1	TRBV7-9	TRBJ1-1	TGTGCCAGCAGCCACACGGGACGGCAGGGGGCTGAAGCTTTCTTT	CASSHTGRQGAEAFF
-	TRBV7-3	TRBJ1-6	TGTGCCAGCAGCCCCGGGGCCACCTATAATTCACCCCTCCACTTT	CASSPGATYNSPLHF
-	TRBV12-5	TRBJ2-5	TGTGCTAGTGGTTTGGTACAGTTCCAAGAGACCCAGTACTTC	CASGLVQFQETQYF
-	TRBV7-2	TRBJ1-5	TGTGCCAGCAGCTTAGTATCAGGGAACAATCAGCCCCAGCATTTT	CASSLVSGNNQPQHF
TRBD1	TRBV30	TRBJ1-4	TGTGCCTGGAACCCGACAGGGTCTAATGGAAAACTGTTTTTT	CAWNPTGSNGKLFF
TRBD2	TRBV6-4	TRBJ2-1	TGTGCCAGCAGTGACTCTGCAGCGGGAGGCTCCTACAATGAGCAGTTCTTC	CASSDSAAGGSYNEQFF
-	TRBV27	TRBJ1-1	TGTGCCAGCAGTAACGCAGGACAGCGCATAAGCGGAGCTTTCTTT	CASSNAGQRISGAFF
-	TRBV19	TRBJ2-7	TGTGCCAGTAGTACGTCGGCAGCCTACGAGCAGTACTTC	CASSTSAAYEQYF
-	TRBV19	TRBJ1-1	TGTGCCAGTAGTCTTGACCAGAGAACTGAAGCTTTCTTT	CASSLDQRTEAFF
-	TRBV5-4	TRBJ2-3	TGTGCCAGCAGCTCTGGAGGGCTAACAGATACGCAGTATTTT	CASSSGGLTDTQYF
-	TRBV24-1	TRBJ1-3	TGTGCCACCTCGACGGCTAGCTCTGGAAACACCATATATTTT	CATSTASSGNTIYF
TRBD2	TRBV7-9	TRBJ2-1	TGTGCCAGCAGCAATCCGGGGACTAGCGGGAGAGCATGGTTCTTC	CASSNPGTSGRAWFF
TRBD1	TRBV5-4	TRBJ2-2	TGTGCCAGCAGCTACGACAGGGGGTACACCGGGGAGCTGTTTTTT	CASSYDRGYTGELFF
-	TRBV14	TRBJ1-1	TGTGCCAGCAGCCCGGACAGAACGAACACTGAAGCTTTCTTT	CASSPDRTNTEAFF
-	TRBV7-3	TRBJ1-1	TGTGCCAGCAGCCTAGGACCCCTGGTCATGAACACTGAAGCTTTCTTT	CASSLGPLVMNTEAFF
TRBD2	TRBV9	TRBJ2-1	TGTGCCAGCAGCGTGCTATCCCCACCCCTCACCGGGACTAGCGTCAACAATGAGCAGTTCTTC	CASSVLSPPLTGTSVNNEQFF
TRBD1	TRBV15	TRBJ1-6	TGTGCCACCAGCACAGGGGGCATATATAATTCACCCCTCCACTTT	CATSTGGIYNSPLHF
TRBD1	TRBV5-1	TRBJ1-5	TGCGCCAGCAGCGCCGGGACAGGAGTTAATCAGCCCCAGCATTTT	CASSAGTGVNQPQHF
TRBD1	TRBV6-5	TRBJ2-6	TGTGCCAGCAGCCCCACAGGGGCCGGGGCCAACGTCCTGACTTTC	CASSPTGAGANVLTF
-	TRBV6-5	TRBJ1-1	TGTGCCAGCAGTTATGGGGGGAACACTGAAGCTTTCTTT	CASSYGGNTEAFF
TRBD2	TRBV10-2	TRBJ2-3	TGCGCCAGCAGTGAGACTAGCGGGGCGATATACACAGATACGCAGTATTTT	CASSETSGAIYTDTQYF
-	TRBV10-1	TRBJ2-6	TGCGCCAGCAGCAGGTCGGCTGGGGTGGGGTTCTCTTGTGGGGCCAACGTCCTGACTTTC	CASSRSAGVGFSCGANVLTF
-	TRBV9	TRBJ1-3	TGTGCCAGCGAGACTACTGGAAACACCATATATTTT	CASETTGNTIYF